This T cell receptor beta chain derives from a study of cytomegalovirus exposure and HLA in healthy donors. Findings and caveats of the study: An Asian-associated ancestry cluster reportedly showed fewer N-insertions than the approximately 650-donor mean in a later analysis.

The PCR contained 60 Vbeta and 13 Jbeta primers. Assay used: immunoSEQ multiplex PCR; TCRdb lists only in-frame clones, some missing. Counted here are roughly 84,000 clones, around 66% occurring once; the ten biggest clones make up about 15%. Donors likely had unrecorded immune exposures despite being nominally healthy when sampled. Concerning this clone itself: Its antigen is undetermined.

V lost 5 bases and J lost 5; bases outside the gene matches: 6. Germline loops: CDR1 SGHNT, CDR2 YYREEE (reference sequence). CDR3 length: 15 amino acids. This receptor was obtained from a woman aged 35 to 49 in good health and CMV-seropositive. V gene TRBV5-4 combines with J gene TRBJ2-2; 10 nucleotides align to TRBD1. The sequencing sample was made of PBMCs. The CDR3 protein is CASRSTGGRTGELFF. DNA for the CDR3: TGTGCCAGCAGATCGACAGGGGGCCGGACCGGGGAGCTGTTTTTT.